One and the same sample provided the 29 T cell receptor beta chains below, sequenced in a study of control samples from healthy donors and cancer patients. Assay used: immunoSEQ multiplex PCR; TCRdb lists only in-frame clones, some missing. The sample lists some 140,000 clones; approximately 90% were seen once. The sequencing input was blood. The origin of the receptors is a woman aged 30 to 39 in good health.

The chain employs TRBV28 and TRBJ1-2, with 11 bases matching TRBD1. Germline assignment: CDR1 MDHEN and CDR2 SYDVKM. Unmatched junction bases numbered 5, after V lost 7 bases and J lost 4 bases. This CDR3 contains 14 residues. This chain's CDR3 is CASTGTGGFYGYTF. The DNA for the CDR3 is TGTGCCAGCACCGGGACAGGGGGGTTCTATGGCTACACCTTC.

This sequence joins TRBV24-1 and TRBJ2-4; D may be TRBD1 (5 bases). Trimming pared 1 base from V and 5 bases from J, leaving 8 bases between. Germline CDR1 and CDR2: KGHDR and SFDVKD. The CDR3 has 14 residues. The DNA of the CDR3 is TGTGCCACCAGTGATTTTCCCAGGGAAAACATTCAGTACTTC. Translation: CATSDFPRENIQYF.

The chain joins TRBV2 to TRBJ1-1; D gene unclear. The CDR3 extends over 12 amino acids. CDR1 and CDR2 from the germline V gene are SNHLY and FYNNEI. With 3 bases removed from V and 1 base from J, the gap between germline ends came to 3 bases. The CDR3 reads CASSDPNTEAFF. CDR3 bases: TGTGCCAGCAGTGACCCGAACACTGAAGCTTTCTTT.

V is TRBV28 and J is TRBJ2-7; possibly TRBD1 for D (5 bases). The CDR3 runs 14 residues. Germline V lookup: CDR1 MDHEN, CDR2 SYDVKM. The V end lost 5 bases, the J end lost 0 bases, and 11 bases lay between the germline ends. In DNA form, the CDR3 reads TGTGCCAGCAGTCCTTCCGACAGCTCCTACGAGCAGTACTTC. Translated: CASSPSDSSYEQYF.

J is TRBJ2-1 and V is TRBV12-3 or TRBV12-4; 8 bases fit TRBD2. CDR3 length: 11 residues. The V and J ends lost 3 bases and 13 bases, in that order; junction bases with no gene match: 2. CDR3 sequence: CASSLGTSQFF. For the CDR3, the DNA is TGTGCCAGCAGTTTGGGGACTAGTCAGTTCTTC.

This clone showed up just a few times. J is TRBJ1-4 and V is TRBV30, with D hard to call. The CDR3 extends over 15 amino acids. V lost 2 bases and J lost 5, with 15 bases in between. Germline CDR1 reads GTSNPN; CDR2 reads SVGIG (reference sequence). DNA of the CDR3: TGTGCCTGGAGTCCAAACGGAGCACTAAATGAAAAACTGTTTTTT. Protein: CAWSPNGALNEKLFF.

Regarding this clone: An end of the junction differs from the germline gene, which may be a read error. Other DNA sequences in this specimen translate into the identical CDR3. The DNA of the CDR3 is TGTGCCACCAGCCGAGATGGGGGGCCATACGAGCAGTACTTC. It encodes CATSRDGGPYEQYF. The genes are TRBV15 and TRBJ2-7; D is possibly TRBD1 or TRBD2 (6 bases each). The CDR3 runs 14 residues. Per the germline V gene, CDR1 is LNHNV and CDR2 is YYDKDF (reference sequence).

This clone came up once. V usage is TRBV28 and J usage is TRBJ2-3, with a possible D match to TRBD2 (5 bases). Trimming left V 5 bases short and J 3 bases short, with 12 bases between. This CDR3 has 14 amino acids. Looked up from germline, CDR1 is MDHEN and CDR2 is SYDVKM. The chain's CDR3 is CASSPIARTDTQYF. For the CDR3, the DNA is TGTGCCAGCAGTCCGATAGCGAGAACAGATACGCAGTATTTT. The full variable domain, rest sourced from reference TRBV28 and TRBJ2-3, is DVKVTQSSRYLVKRTGEKVFLECVQDMDHENMFWYRQDPGLGLRLIYFSYDVKMKEKGDIPEGYSVSREKKERFSLILESASTNQTSMYLCASSPIARTDTQYFGPGTRLTVL.

The chain recombines TRBV5-1 with TRBJ1-6, with 8 bases aligning to TRBD1. The CDR3 sequence is 18 residues long. J was trimmed by 0 bases and V by 3 bases; bases with no gene match: 8. The germline V gene has CDR1 SGHRS and CDR2 YFSETQ. CDR3 in amino acids: CASSSGQAYSSYNSPLHF. CDR3 coding DNA: TGCGCCAGCAGCTCGGGACAGGCGTACAGCTCCTATAATTCACCCCTCCACTTT. The variable domain in full, with the rest retrieved from reference TRBV5-1 and TRBJ1-6, is KAGVTQTPRYLIKTRGQQVTLSCSPISGHRSVSWYQQTPGQGLQFLFEYFSETQRNKGNFPGRFSGRQFSNSRSEMNVSTLELGDSALYLCASSSGQAYSSYNSPLHFGNGTRLTVT.

J is TRBJ2-4 and V is TRBV29-1; D remains unclear. Germline lookup yields CDR1 SQVTM and CDR2 ANQGSEA. Trimming left V 7 bases short and J 2 bases short, with 21 bases between. The CDR3 is made up of 16 amino acids. As DNA, the CDR3 is TGCAGCGCCGCAACTAAGACCCTCAGGACCAAAAACATTCAGTACTTC. The encoded protein is CSAATKTLRTKNIQYF.

Only a few counts were recorded for this clone. This chain uses TRBV6-1 with TRBJ2-3, with no clear D. This CDR3 is built from 12 residues. Germline-derived CDR1 and CDR2 are MNHNS and SASEGT. Trimming took off 2 bases at V and 3 bases at J, with 3 bases between the two ends. CDR3 DNA: TGTGCCAGCAGTGAATCAACAGATACGCAGTATTTT. Protein product: CASSESTDTQYF.

This chain uses TRBV30 with TRBJ1-2; D gene ambiguous. The CDR3 sequence is 11 residues long. V was pared by 6 bases and J by 4 bases, with 9 bases between. CDR1 is GTSNPN and CDR2 is SVGIG in the germline V gene (reference sequence). CDR3 nucleotides: TGTGCCTGCCATGTAGGCTATGGCTACACCTTC. This codes for CACHVGYGYTF.

Only one count was recorded for this clone. The gene calls are TRBV4-2 and TRBJ2-1, with D possibly TRBD2 on 6 matching bases. In germline, CDR1 is LGHNA, CDR2 YNFKEQ. Trimming left V 0 bases short and J 11 bases short, with 8 bases between. The CDR3 sequence is 12 residues long. The CDR3 coding sequence is TGTGCCAGCAGCCAAGAAGGAGGGAAGCAGTTCTTC. Translating it yields CASSQEGGKQFF.

The chain recombines TRBV6-5 with TRBJ2-7; 7 bases are a match to TRBD1. The ends lost 11 bases at V and 4 bases at J; junction bases unmatched: 14. Germline assignment: CDR1 MNHEY and CDR2 SVGAGI. The CDR3 runs 14 residues. This chain's CDR3 is CAGQPGQPPYEQYF. The CDR3 DNA sequence: TGTGCCGGACAACCGGGACAGCCTCCTTACGAGCAGTACTTC.

The chain couples TRBV14 to TRBJ2-3, with a possible D match to TRBD1 (6 bases). With 5 bases removed from V and 3 bases from J, the gap between germline ends came to 18 bases. Germline CDR1 SGHDN, CDR2 FVKESK. CDR3 length: 16 residues. The CDR3 DNA reads as TGTGCCAGCAGCGCGTTGGGGGCTGGGGAGACAGATACGCAGTATTTT. Amino acid sequence: CASSALGAGETDTQYF.

This clone has a single count. V is TRBV4-2 and J is TRBJ1-6; D might be TRBD1 (5 bases). This CDR3 is built from 15 residues. CDR1 is LGHNA and CDR2 is YNFKEQ in the germline V gene. The germline V and J ends were trimmed by 1 base and 9 bases, with 13 bases remaining between them. CDR3 sequence reads: CASSQGVGGISPLHF. The CDR3 DNA reads TGTGCCAGCAGCCAAGGGGTTGGGGGGATTTCACCCCTCCACTTT.

V gene TRBV7-2 combines with J gene TRBJ2-2, with 8 positions matching TRBD1. The V gene's germline CDR1 is SGHTA and CDR2 FQGNSA. Trimming removed 5 bases from V and 1 base from J; junction bases left unmatched: 6. The CDR3 has 16 amino acids. CDR3: CASSKGTGENTGELFF. The CDR3 DNA reads as TGTGCCAGCAGCAAAGGGACAGGAGAGAACACCGGGGAGCTGTTTTTT.

The rearrangement joins TRBV5-1 to TRBJ2-2, with 9 bases that match TRBD1. Trimming at V came to 8 bases and at J to 1 base, leaving 6 bases not matched to a gene. The CDR3 is 15 residues long. The germline gives CDR1 SGHRS, CDR2 YFSETQ. CDR3 amino acids: CASSPDRGNTGELFF. CDR3 bases: TGCGCCAGTTCCCCGGACAGGGGGAACACCGGGGAGCTGTTTTTT.

J is TRBJ2-5 and V is TRBV3-1 (or the pseudogene TRBV3-2), with 7 bases fitting TRBD2. V was pared by 4 bases and J by 4 bases, with 12 bases of the junction left unmatched. Germline loops: CDR1 LGHDT, CDR2 YNNKEL (reference sequence). CDR3 length equals 16 residues. This CDR3 is CASSPTSATFRETQYF. The CDR3 nucleotides are TGTGCCAGCAGCCCCACTAGCGCGACATTTCGAGAGACCCAGTACTTC.

The rearrangement links TRBV29-1 to TRBJ2-2; D ambiguous. Germline V lookup: CDR1 SQVTM, CDR2 ANQGSEA. The length of the CDR3 is 12 residues. Trimming left V 6 bases short and J 7 bases short, with 12 bases between. The CDR3 spells CSVERPGGELFF. The CDR3 coding sequence is TGCAGCGTCGAACGCCCTGGCGGGGAGCTGTTTTTT.

The V gene is TRBV3-1 (or the pseudogene TRBV3-2), the J gene TRBJ1-6; 7 bases map to TRBD1. Trimming cost V 0 bases and J 7 bases; bases outside gene matches: 9. The CDR3 spans 17 residues. The germline gives CDR1 LGHDT, CDR2 YNNKEL (reference sequence). The CDR3, as DNA: TGTGCCAGCAGCCAAGAGCCCTTCAGGGGGAGGAATTCACCCCTCCACTTT. Residues: CASSQEPFRGRNSPLHF.

This clone was recorded a few times. V usage is TRBV10-1 and J usage is TRBJ2-3, with 12 bases fitting TRBD2. Losses at the gene ends were 3 bases for V and 2 bases for J; bases not matched to a gene: 6. The CDR3 consists of 17 residues. The germline gives CDR1 WNHNN, CDR2 SYGVQD (reference sequence). The chain's CDR3 is CASSDPRTSGNTDTQYF. The CDR3 bases are TGCGCCAGCAGTGACCCCCGGACTAGCGGGAACACAGATACGCAGTATTTT.

CDR3 loop: CASSIRRQGKETQYF. CDR3 nucleotides: TGTGCCAGTAGTATTCGGAGACAGGGAAAAGAGACCCAGTACTTC. The V call is TRBV19, the J call TRBJ2-5; TRBD1 matches at 7 bases. CDR1 is LNHDA and CDR2 is SQIVND in the germline V gene (reference sequence). CDR3 length: 15 amino acids. The ends lost 3 bases at V and 3 bases at J; junction bases unmatched: 7.

The chain links TRBV11-1 to TRBJ2-3; weak D call: TRBD2 (5 bases). CDR3 size: 15 residues. V was shortened by 4 bases and J by 0 bases, with 11 bases between the two germline ends. Germline CDR1 and CDR2: SGHAT and FQDESV (reference sequence). This CDR3 is CASSSSLGSTDTQYF. CDR3 DNA: TGTGCCAGCAGCTCCTCACTAGGAAGCACAGATACGCAGTATTTT.

The chain recombines TRBV6-1 with TRBJ2-5; D is perhaps TRBD2 (5 bases). Germline CDR1 MNHNS, CDR2 SASEGT. The CDR3 has 14 amino acids. V lost 3 bases and J lost 5, with 13 bases in between. This chain's CDR3 is CASSERTPGETQYF. The CDR3, as DNA: TGTGCCAGCAGTGAGAGGACCCCGGGGGAGACCCAGTACTTC.

V and J are TRBV10-3 and TRBJ2-5; D is unresolved. The CDR3 totals 13 residues. The ends were cut back, 0 bases at V and 3 bases at J, with 5 bases in the middle. Germline CDR1 ENHRY, CDR2 SYGVKD. In DNA form, the CDR3 reads TGTGCCATCAGTGAGTCTGCGGAAGAGACCCAGTACTTC. This gives the protein CAISESAEETQYF.

The chain carries TRBV5-6 and TRBJ1-2; possible D gene TRBD1, 6 bases. Trimming stripped 1 base from V and 4 bases from J, with 17 bases between. Germline V gene lookup returns CDR1 SGHDT and CDR2 YYEEEE. The CDR3 has 16 residues. CDR3 residues: CASSLFGTGASYGYTF. In nucleotides, the CDR3 is TGTGCCAGCAGCTTGTTTGGAACGGGGGCGAGCTATGGCTACACCTTC. The full variable domain, with the rest looked up from reference TRBV5-6 and TRBJ1-2, is DAGVTQSPTHLIKTRGQQVTLRCSPKSGHDTVSWYQQALGQGPQFIFQYYEEEERQRGNFPDRFSGHQFPNYSSELNVNALLLGDSALYLCASSLFGTGASYGYTFGSGTRLTVV.

This sequence joins TRBV14 and TRBJ2-7; D is unresolved. Germline V CDR1 and CDR2: SGHDN, FVKESK. Trimming removed 1 base from V and 2 bases from J, with 0 bases in between. The CDR3 runs to 11 residues. The CDR3 loop reads CASSQAYEQYF. For the CDR3, the DNA is TGTGCCAGCAGCCAAGCCTACGAGCAGTACTTC.

This clone appeared once. V is TRBV28 and J is TRBJ1-6; D not resolved. CDR1 is MDHEN and CDR2 is SYDVKM in the germline V gene. The CDR3 totals 16 residues. V gave up 2 bases and J gave up 7 bases, with 15 bases separating them. CDR3 amino acids: CASSLAHIQTNSPLHF. CDR3 DNA: TGTGCCAGCAGTTTAGCCCACATTCAAACAAATTCACCCCTCCACTTT. The whole variable domain, filled in from reference TRBV28 and TRBJ1-6, reads DVKVTQSSRYLVKRTGEKVFLECVQDMDHENMFWYRQDPGLGLRLIYFSYDVKMKEKGDIPEGYSVSREKKERFSLILESASTNQTSMYLCASSLAHIQTNSPLHFGNGTRLTVT.